The 27 T cell receptor beta chains below all came from one sample that was sequenced in a study of cytomegalovirus exposure and HLA in healthy donors. PCR amplification relied on 60 Vbeta primers (plus 13 Jbeta primers). TCRdb's copy holds only in-frame clones and misses some; the assay was immunoSEQ multiplex PCR. Among approximately 54,000 clones listed, approximately 86% were seen once. The sequenced sample was PBMCs. The origin of the receptors is a woman in her late teens or twenties in good health and CMV-seronegative.

The J gene is TRBJ2-1, the V gene TRBV29-1, with D hard to call. The CDR3 spans 14 residues. Germline V gene sequence: CDR1 SQVTM, CDR2 ANQGSEA. V was cut by 2 bases and J by 4 bases, with 12 bases left in between. CDR3 sequence reads: CSVEPSRFYNEQFF. The CDR3 bases are TGCAGCGTTGAACCGTCGCGGTTTTACAATGAGCAGTTCTTC.

In regard to this clone: In the same sample, other DNA sequences code for this CDR3. CDR3 residues: CASSAGDPGANVLTF. The CDR3 coding sequence is TGTGCCAGCAGCGCGGGGGATCCTGGGGCCAACGTCCTGACTTTC. This chain links TRBV9 with TRBJ2-6; tentative D call: TRBD2 (6 bases). The CDR3 covers 15 residues. Germline CDR1 SGDLS, CDR2 YYNGEE. V was clipped by 3 bases and J by 2 bases, with 9 bases between them.

The gene calls are TRBV28 and TRBJ2-7; possible D gene TRBD2, 5 bases. The CDR3 has 15 residues. Trimming took off 4 bases at V and 2 bases at J, with 15 bases between the two ends. Germline loops: CDR1 MDHEN, CDR2 SYDVKM. The CDR3 DNA reads as TGTGCCAGCAGTTCCTCGTGGACTGGCACCTACGAGCAGTACTTC. It is translated as CASSSSWTGTYEQYF.

This chain joins TRBV23-1 and TRBJ1-6, with 8 bases fitting TRBD1. TRBV23-1 carries the ORF label, with uncertain function. Trimming took 4 bases from V and 5 from J; bases not matched to a gene: 10. The CDR3 runs 17 residues. CDR3 in amino acids: CASSPTGVEGHNSPLHF. In nucleotides, the CDR3 is TGCGCCAGCAGTCCGACAGGGGTAGAAGGCCATAATTCACCCCTCCACTTT.

The CDR3 is CASSSWAPLGQGDQPQHF. The CDR3 coding sequence is TGTGCCAGCAGCTCTTGGGCTCCCCTTGGACAGGGCGATCAGCCCCAGCATTTT. The rearrangement joins TRBV7-9 to TRBJ1-5; 8 bases match TRBD1. In germline, CDR1 is SEHNR, CDR2 FQNEAQ (reference sequence). The J segment lost 5 bases and the V segment lost 4 bases, leaving 16 bases of the junction unmatched. The CDR3 runs 18 residues.

This chain links TRBV10-1 with TRBJ2-5; 9 bases are shared with TRBD1. CDR3 length: 15 amino acids. V was clipped by 0 bases and J by 5 bases; unmatched bases: 4. Germline CDR1 and CDR2: WNHNN and SYGVQD (reference sequence). This CDR3 is CASSESGTGRETQYF. CDR3 nucleotides: TGCGCCAGCAGTGAGTCAGGGACAGGGAGGGAGACCCAGTACTTC.

This chain links TRBV27 with TRBJ1-4; TRBD1 might be the D (5 bases). This CDR3 region has 11 residues. The V end lost 3 bases, the J end lost 12 bases, and 8 bases lay between the germline ends. Germline CDR1 and CDR2: MNHEY and SMNVEV (reference sequence). The CDR3 sequence: CASSFQGQLFF. In nucleotides, the CDR3 is TGTGCCAGCAGTTTTCAGGGCCAACTGTTTTTT.

The sample holds a few counts of this clone. V gene TRBV19 combines with J gene TRBJ1-5; 7 bases map to TRBD1. The CDR3 spans 14 residues. Trimming removed 8 bases from V and 4 bases from J; junction bases left unmatched: 8. Germline V gives CDR1 LNHDA, CDR2 SQIVND (reference sequence). CDR3 loop: CASADRKGNQPQHF. The CDR3 DNA reads as TGTGCCAGTGCGGACAGGAAGGGAAATCAGCCCCAGCATTTT.

CDR3 sequence reads: CATKVGGRNQPQHF. The CDR3 bases are TGTGCCACCAAGGTAGGGGGAAGGAATCAGCCCCAGCATTTT. This chain joins TRBV2 and TRBJ1-5; a possible D gene is TRBD1 (6 bases). CDR3 length equals 14 residues. From germline, CDR1 is SNHLY and CDR2 FYNNEI. V was shortened by 10 bases and J by 4 bases, with 17 bases between the two germline ends.

The gene calls are TRBV29-1 and TRBJ2-7; 8 bases fit TRBD1. V was pared by 4 bases and J by 5 bases, with 10 bases of the junction left unmatched. Germline CDR1 and CDR2: SQVTM and ANQGSEA. CDR3 length: 14 residues. The CDR3 DNA sequence: TGCAGCGTTGGTCGACAGGGGCCCACTGACGAGCAGTACTTC. Translating it yields CSVGRQGPTDEQYF.

V and J are TRBV9 and TRBJ2-7, with D tentatively TRBD1 (6 bases). CDR1 and CDR2 from the germline V gene are SGDLS and YYNGEE. Trimming removed 4 bases at V and 5 bases at J, with 19 bases between. CDR3 size: 15 residues. The CDR3 is CASSTKQGYGDEQYF. CDR3 bases: TGTGCCAGCAGCACTAAACAGGGCTACGGCGACGAGCAGTACTTC.

This chain connects TRBV28 to TRBJ1-3, with no clear D. This CDR3 has 12 amino acids. Germline-derived CDR1 and CDR2 are MDHEN and SYDVKM. V gave up 2 bases and J gave up 8 bases, with 7 bases separating them. CDR3 coding DNA: TGTGCCAGCAGTTTAAAGCGGGACACCATATATTTT. It translates to CASSLKRDTIYF.

This clone has only one observation. The chain links TRBV7-9 to TRBJ1-1; tentatively, D is TRBD1 (6 bases). The CDR3 runs to 16 residues. V dropped 6 bases and J dropped 1 base, with 18 bases sitting between them. Germline-derived CDR1 and CDR2 are SEHNR and FQNEAQ (reference sequence). CDR3 bases: TGTGCCAGCAGGCCGCAACCTGCGACAGGGAACACTGAAGCTTTCTTT. This sequence encodes CASRPQPATGNTEAFF.

The rearrangement joins TRBV7-9 to TRBJ2-3; D may be TRBD2 (6 bases). Trimming removed 6 bases from V and 6 bases from J, with 13 bases in between. The CDR3 is 13 amino acids. From germline, CDR1 is SEHNR and CDR2 FQNEAQ (reference sequence). In nucleotides, the CDR3 is TGTGCCAGCAGACCATCCGGGGGTGATACGCAGTATTTT. Its translation: CASRPSGGDTQYF.

The chain carries TRBV6-1 and TRBJ1-1; 7 bases are shared with TRBD1. The V segment lost 2 bases and the J segment 6 bases; nucleotides outside the gene matches: 15. This CDR3 has 17 amino acids. Germline V gene lookup returns CDR1 MNHNS and CDR2 SASEGT. The CDR3 DNA follows: TGTGCCAGCAGTGAAATGAGGACGAGGGGGCGCAATCCTGAAGCTTTCTTT. Its translation is CASSEMRTRGRNPEAFF.

The table lists this clone with a count of one. V gene TRBV11-2 combines with J gene TRBJ1-2, with a weak D call TRBD1 (6 bases). The CDR3 runs to 15 residues. Trimming took off 5 bases at V and 2 bases at J, with 15 bases between the two ends. Germline V gene lookup returns CDR1 SGHAT and CDR2 FQNNGV. For the CDR3, the DNA is TGTGCCAGCAGCCCGCGCCCGACAGGCAACTATGGCTACACCTTC. Protein sequence: CASSPRPTGNYGYTF.

The rearrangement uses TRBV10-1 and TRBJ2-7; weak D call: TRBD1 (5 bases). Trimming pared 8 bases from V and 1 base from J, leaving 9 bases between. The CDR3 is 12 residues long. Germline CDR1 and CDR2: WNHNN and SYGVQD (reference sequence). The CDR3 nucleotides read TGCGCCAGCGGCAGGGTATCCTACGAGCAGTACTTC. Its protein is CASGRVSYEQYF.

The chain recombines TRBV2 with TRBJ2-3, with a possible D match to TRBD1 (5 bases). The germline V gene encodes CDR1 SNHLY and CDR2 FYNNEI. Trimming removed 6 bases at V and 3 bases at J, with 7 bases between. The CDR3 is 12 residues long. The CDR3 is CASRTETDTQYF. The CDR3 coding sequence is TGTGCCAGCAGGACAGAGACAGATACGCAGTATTTT.

V gene TRBV5-1 combines with J gene TRBJ1-1, with D hard to call. The V gene lost 4 bases and the J gene lost 2 bases, with 12 bases spanning the gap. The CDR3 loop spans 14 amino acids. CDR1 and CDR2 from the germline V gene are SGHRS and YFSETQ. CDR3 amino acids: CASSPHPTNTEAFF. CDR3 DNA sequence: TGCGCCAGCAGCCCCCACCCTACCAACACTGAAGCTTTCTTT.

The chain recombines TRBV21-1 with TRBJ2-1; the listed D gene, TRBD2, was not tested against the DNA. TRBV21-1 is recorded as a pseudogene. The CDR3 length is 15 residues. CDR3 DNA sequence: TGTGCCAGCAGCAAAGACCGGGAGGGGTACAATGAGCAGTTCTTC. Its protein is CASSKDREGYNEQFF.

The chain has TRBV7-9 and TRBJ1-3; 8 nucleotides align to TRBD1. From germline, CDR1 is SEHNR and CDR2 FQNEAQ (reference sequence). V was pared by 5 bases and J by 4 bases, with 10 bases of the junction left unmatched. This CDR3 is 16 amino acids long. This CDR3 is CASSPRTGLLGNTIYF. The DNA for the CDR3 is TGTGCCAGCAGCCCGCGGACAGGGCTTTTGGGAAACACCATATATTTT.

On this clone itself: One end of the junction does not line up with germline, which may come from a read error. The V and J genes are TRBV2 and TRBJ2-6, with TRBD1 matching over 9 bases. Germline CDR1 and CDR2: SNHLY and FYNNEI. The CDR3 sequence is 19 residues long. This CDR3 reads CASSYVPGQGLSGANGLTF. Written as DNA, the CDR3 is TGTGCCAGCAGTTATGTTCCGGGACAGGGCCTCTCTGGGGCCAACGGCCTGACTTTC.

V and J are TRBV7-2 and TRBJ2-3; D is unclear. Per the germline V gene, CDR1 is SGHTA and CDR2 is FQGNSA. Between the trimmed V and J ends, which lost 1 base and 8 bases, there was a span of 16 bases. This CDR3 is 15 amino acids long. This CDR3 is CASSLESPRTGTQYF. The CDR3 nucleotides are TGTGCCAGCAGCTTAGAGTCCCCCCGAACGGGTACGCAGTATTTT.

The J gene is TRBJ2-1, the V gene TRBV27; TRBD1 is a possible D gene (6 bases). This CDR3 region has 14 residues. V was cut by 6 bases and J by 1 base, with 10 bases left in between. Germline CDR1 MNHEY, CDR2 SMNVEV (reference sequence). Here the CDR3 DNA reads TGTGCCAGCAGCTTAACAGGGTCCTACAATGAGCAGTTCTTC. This encodes CASSLTGSYNEQFF.

This clone was picked up a small number of times. The chain recombines TRBV27 with TRBJ2-7, with D unclear. The germline gives CDR1 MNHEY, CDR2 SMNVEV (reference sequence). CDR3 length: 10 residues. Between the trimmed V and J ends, which lost 7 bases and 4 bases, there was a span of 5 bases. CDR3 coding DNA: TGTGCCAGCAATACATACGAGCAGTACTTC. Translating gives CASNTYEQYF.

V is TRBV30 and J is TRBJ2-5, with 10 bases fitting TRBD1. Per germline, CDR1 GTSNPN and CDR2 SVGIG (reference sequence). The J segment lost 5 bases and the V segment lost 7 bases, leaving 7 bases of the junction unmatched. The CDR3 is made up of 13 amino acids. CDR3 DNA: TGTGCCTACAGACAGGGGGCCGGGGAGACCCAGTACTTC. Encoded protein: CAYRQGAGETQYF.

This clone was observed once. The V call is TRBV2, the J call TRBJ1-2, with D hard to call. CDR3 size: 13 residues. Per the germline V gene, CDR1 is SNHLY and CDR2 is FYNNEI. V was pared by 1 base and J by 4 bases, with 7 bases between. CDR3 region: CASSEGTSYGYTF. The CDR3 DNA reads as TGTGCCAGCAGTGAAGGGACTTCCTATGGCTACACCTTC.